Following are 23 T cell receptor beta chains from one sample sequenced in a study of tumor-infiltrating lymphocytes in primary liver carcinoma. The roughly 17-32 mg bulk tissue piece was not sorted before simultaneous RNA and DNA extraction. TCR beta cDNA was reverse-transcribed from roughly 520 ng of total RNA. The reaction used a constant-region primer and ProtoScript II reverse transcriptase. Construction of TCR beta libraries relied on three successive nested multiplex PCR rounds employing slightly modified ARM-PCR. The opening two PCR rounds, about 11 cycles each, paired TRBV1-TRBV30 forward primers with a C-beta reverse primer. TCRdb re-called the multiplex PCR reads with MiXCR, one entry per CDR3 protein. The profile shows about 50,000 distinct CDR3 sequences, about 78% of them singletons. The sequenced material came from liver tumor tissue from sampling region 5. Subset in this sample: tumor region T5, tumor centre. These receptors all stem from a man in his forties or fifties with primary liver carcinoma and hepatitis B virus infection.

Details on this clonotype: Because the CDR3 is missing its conserved closing phenylalanine or tryptophan, this is likely a read error. This chain links TRBV5-6 with TRBJ2-5, with D perhaps matching TRBD1 (5 bases). Germline V gene sequence: CDR1 SGHDT, CDR2 YYEEEE. The CDR3 length is 14 residues. CDR3 nucleotide sequence: TGTGCCAGCAGCAGTCGAGGTACAGGAGAGACTCAGTACTCC. This sequence encodes CASSSRGTGETQYS.

In the case of this clonotype: One end of the junction is discordant with germline, which a read error may explain. J is TRBJ2-7 and V is TRBV6-6; a possible D gene is TRBD2 (7 bases). The CDR3 runs to 16 residues. Germline V gives CDR1 MNHNY, CDR2 SVGAGI (reference sequence). The CDR3 sequence: CVSTPLLGGGRNEQYF. The CDR3, as DNA: TGTGTCAGCACACCACTCTTAGGGGGAGGGAGAAACGAGCAGTACTTC.

About this clonotype itself: Sequence at one end of the junction differs from germline and may be a read error. This chain links TRBV12-5 with TRBJ2-7; 8 nucleotides align to TRBD1. Germline loops: CDR1 LGHNT, CDR2 FRNRAP. This CDR3 is 13 amino acids long. CDR3 loop: CASGGTGSYVQYF. Written as DNA, the CDR3 is TGTGCCAGTGGGGGGACAGGTTCCTACGTGCAGTACTTC.

This clonotype was observed at least ten times. This chain joins TRBV10-3 and TRBJ1-4; 10 nucleotides align to TRBD1. CDR1 and CDR2 (germline): ENHRY, SYGVKD. V was clipped by 10 bases and J by 1 base; unmatched bases: 9. The CDR3 has 16 amino acids. The CDR3 bases are TGTGCCAGCCGGGACAGGGGAGAAGAAACTAATGAAAAACTGTTTTTT. Protein: CASRDRGEETNEKLFF.

The chain links TRBV10-2 to TRBJ1-1; 7 nucleotides line up with TRBD1. Trimming cost V 6 bases and J 11 bases; bases outside gene matches: 15. This CDR3 comprises 14 residues. From germline, CDR1 is WSHSY and CDR2 SAAADI. CDR3 protein: CASRGQHLDNDAFF. The CDR3 DNA reads TGCGCCAGCAGGGGACAGCATTTGGACAATGACGCTTTCTTT.

V is TRBV5-5 and J is TRBJ2-1; 9 positions match TRBD2. Unmatched junction bases numbered 2, after V lost 0 bases and J lost 7 bases. Per germline, CDR1 SGHKS and CDR2 YYEKEE (reference sequence). The CDR3 is made up of 14 amino acids. In DNA, the CDR3 is TGTGCCAGCAGCTTGGATAGCGGGAGAAATGAGCAGTTCTTC. Its protein is CASSLDSGRNEQFF.

This CDR3 reads CASSQRQGPDTQYF. CDR3 coding DNA: TGCGCCAGCAGCCAGAGACAGGGCCCAGATACGCAGTATTTT. The rearrangement joins TRBV4-3 to TRBJ2-3; 7 nucleotides line up with TRBD1. Germline V lookup: CDR1 LGHNA, CDR2 YSLEER. The CDR3 has 14 amino acids. Germline trimming cut 3 bases from V and 4 bases from J; bases unmatched to any gene: 4.

This clonotype was detected only a few times. The rearrangement joins TRBV28 to TRBJ1-6, with unresolved D. This CDR3 has 13 amino acids. Germline-derived CDR1 and CDR2 are MDHEN and SYDVKM. V lost 2 bases and J 6 bases, leaving 5 bases between the germline ends. The CDR3 DNA reads TGTGCCAGCAGTTTACAGTTTAATTCACCCCTCCACTTT. It translates to CASSLQFNSPLHF.

This clonotype was observed many times. One base away lies a much larger clone, so this may be a sequencing read error. This chain connects TRBV6-4 to TRBJ2-2; D gene ambiguous. Germline CDR1 reads MRHNA; CDR2 reads SNTAGT. CDR3 length equals 15 residues. The germline V and J ends were trimmed by 3 bases and 4 bases, with 12 bases remaining between them. CDR3 nucleotides: TGTGCCAGCAGTGATTTGAATGAGAGCACCGGGGAGCTGTTTTTT. Protein sequence: CASSDLNESTGELFF.

As regards this clonotype: Compared with germline, one end of the junction differs, possibly owing to a read error. The chain couples TRBV29-1 to TRBJ1-5; D is possibly TRBD1 (5 bases). CDR1 is SQVTM and CDR2 is ANQGSEA in the germline V gene. The CDR3 extends over 14 amino acids. CDR3 loop: CSVIPDTSGQPQHF. The CDR3 DNA sequence: TGCAGCGTTATTCCCGACACCTCGGGGCAGCCTCAGCATTTT.

The V call is TRBV29-1, the J call TRBJ1-2; no definite D call. The CDR3 runs to 11 residues. Germline lookup yields CDR1 SQVTM and CDR2 ANQGSEA. CDR3 protein: CNVILLGDYTF. CDR3 in DNA: TGCAACGTGATACTCTTGGGTGACTACACCTTC.

The V call is TRBV28, the J call TRBJ1-5; TRBD1 aligns across 7 bases. This CDR3 region has 14 residues. V shed 9 bases, J shed 7 bases, and the junction held 12 bases outside the gene matches. The germline CDR1 and CDR2 sequences are MDHEN and SYDVKM. The CDR3 DNA reads TGTGCCAGTAGACTCAGACAGGGAGGGCAGCCCCAGCATTTT. Residues: CASRLRQGGQPQHF.

With regard to this clonotype: A junction boundary mismatches the germline segment, possibly from a read error. The V call is TRBV6-2 or TRBV6-3, the J call TRBJ2-7, with a tentative D call TRBD2 (6 bases). Germline V CDR1 and CDR2: MNHEY, SVGEGT. This CDR3 has 15 amino acids. CDR3 sequence: CASSTPTSGGYELYF. The DNA of the CDR3 is TGTGCCAGCAGCACTCCGACTAGTGGAGGATACGAGCTGTACTTC.

In the case of this clonotype: Here the CDR3 omits its conserved ending phenylalanine or tryptophan, so a read error is the likely source. The chain employs TRBV11-1 and TRBJ2-5, with 10 nucleotides matching TRBD2. There are 15 residues in the CDR3. Trimming at V came to 11 bases and at J to 4 bases, leaving 13 bases not matched to a gene. Germline V gene data show CDR1 as SGHAT and CDR2 as FQDESV (reference sequence). This chain's CDR3 is CAGTLTRLAGETQYS. In DNA form, the CDR3 reads TGTGCCGGCACCCTCACGAGACTAGCGGGAGAGACCCAGTACTCC.

As regards this clonotype: No conserved phenylalanine or tryptophan ends this CDR3, so it is likely a read error. J is TRBJ2-1 and V is TRBV6-1, with a possible D match to TRBD1 (6 bases). Germline V gene lookup returns CDR1 MNHNS and CDR2 SASEGT. Trimming took 3 bases from V and 4 from J, leaving 13 bases between them. This CDR3 region has 15 residues. Here the CDR3 DNA reads TGTGCCAGCAGTGAGATAGGGGGTATGTACAATGAGCAGTTCCTC. This sequence encodes CASSEIGGMYNEQFL.

Concerning this clonotype itself: Because the CDR3 is missing its conserved closing phenylalanine or tryptophan, this is likely a read error. The genes are TRBV6-6 and TRBJ2-1; TRBD2 agrees at 9 bases. The CDR3 contains 16 residues. Germline V gene lookup returns CDR1 MNHNY and CDR2 SVGAGI (reference sequence). Germline trimming cut 7 bases from V and 6 bases from J; bases unmatched to any gene: 13. CDR3 sequence: CASIPTTAGGGNEQFL. The CDR3 coding sequence is TGTGCCAGCATTCCGACCACAGCGGGAGGCGGCAATGAGCAGTTCTTG.

For this clonotype: An end of the junction does not agree with germline; a read error may underlie this. The V gene is TRBV7-9, the J gene TRBJ1-2; the match to TRBD1 covers 7 bases. The CDR3 covers 17 residues. In germline, CDR1 is SEHNR, CDR2 FQNEAQ (reference sequence). In DNA form, the CDR3 reads TGTGCCAGCAGCTCCAGACCCCAGGGGGGGCGCAACTATGTCTACATCTTC. This codes for CASSSRPQGGRNYVYIF.

The rearrangement links TRBV2 to TRBJ1-4, with a possible D match to TRBD1 (5 bases). Between the trimmed V and J ends, which lost 9 bases and 8 bases, there was a span of 22 bases. The CDR3 loop spans 15 amino acids. The V gene's germline CDR1 is SNHLY and CDR2 FYNNEI. The CDR3 protein is CASRTPGRGKEKLFF. CDR3 DNA sequence: TGTGCCAGTAGGACCCCTGGACGGGGGAAGGAAAAACTGTTTTTT.

To note about this clonotype: This is likely a read error, given that the CDR3 carries no conserved phenylalanine or tryptophan at its end. The chain has TRBV6-1 and TRBJ2-7; D gene uncertain. V lost 11 bases and J lost 3, with 5 bases in between. The CDR3 is 9 amino acids. Germline CDR1 MNHNS, CDR2 SASEGT. DNA of the CDR3: TGTGCCTGCCACTACGAGCAGTACCTC. Translating gives CACHYEQYL.

The V gene is TRBV30, the J gene TRBJ1-1; D uncertain. The germline V gene encodes CDR1 GTSNPN and CDR2 SVGIG (reference sequence). Trimming removed 4 bases at V and 5 bases at J, with 17 bases between. The CDR3 is 14 residues long. CDR3 DNA: TGTGCCTGGATTGTAGGCATCTCGAAAACTGAAGCTTTCTTT. The encoded protein is CAWIVGISKTEAFF. The variable domain in full, with the rest retrieved from reference TRBV30 and TRBJ1-1, is SQTIHQWPATLVQPVGSPLSLECTVEGTSNPNLYWYRQAAGRGLQLLFYSVGIGQISSEVPQNLSASRPQDRQFILSSKKLLLSDSGFYLCAWIVGISKTEAFFGQGTRLTVV.

V usage is TRBV4-3 and J usage is TRBJ2-3; 8 nucleotides agree with TRBD1. The J segment lost 0 bases and the V segment lost 9 bases, leaving 11 bases of the junction unmatched. Germline-derived CDR1 and CDR2 are LGHNA and YSLEER. CDR3 length: 16 residues. The CDR3 here is CASIRDGDRSTDTQYF. CDR3 nucleotide sequence: TGCGCCAGTATCCGAGACGGGGACAGGAGCACAGATACGCAGTATTTT.

Comments on this clonotype: A clone one base away is much larger, so this may be a read error. This is likely a read error, given that the CDR3 carries no conserved phenylalanine or tryptophan at its end. V usage is TRBV19 and J usage is TRBJ2-3; D tentatively reads TRBD1 or TRBD2 (5 bases each). The CDR3 has 13 residues. The V end was cut by 4 bases, the J end by 0 bases, with 5 bases between. CDR1 LNHDA and CDR2 SQIVND come from the germline V gene (reference sequence). Here the CDR3 reads CASSRDSTDTQYS. CDR3 coding DNA: TGTGCCAGTAGTAGGGACAGCACAGATACGCAGTATTCT.

With regard to this clonotype: An end of the junction differs from the germline gene, which may be a read error. This rearrangement joins TRBV7-8 to TRBJ1-3; perhaps TRBD1 as D (5 bases). This CDR3 has 15 residues. CDR1 is SGHVS, CDR2 FQNEAQ, per germline. CDR3 region: CASSSGHGSGNTICF. For the CDR3, the DNA is TGTGCCAGCAGCTCTGGACATGGCTCTGGAAACACCATATGTTTT.